The 30 T cell receptor beta chains given below trace back to one sample, sequenced in a study of shared clonotypes between healthy human individuals. Naive CD8 cells were CD45RO-negative, positively selected for CCR7, excluding terminally differentiated effector memory CD45RA+ cells. Repertoires were generated with immunoSEQ multiplex PCR, while TCRdb's copy carries only in-frame clones and drops some. The sample has nearly 2 million clones, approximately 94% seen once; the top ten hold 1.2%. Material: naive CD8+ T cells sorted from blood. These receptors all stem from a young man in good health.

The chain joins TRBV21-1 to TRBJ2-5; TRBD2, the table's D call, was not compared with the DNA. TRBV21-1 is an annotated pseudogene. The CDR3 is 18 amino acids. CDR3 DNA: TGTGCCAGCAGCAAAAGGAGACACTGTGTGCCTCCGGGGGAGACCCAGTACTTC. Translating it yields CASSKRRHCVPPGETQYF.

Remarks on this clone: The sample carries other DNA sequences with the same CDR3. The chain recombines TRBV27 with TRBJ1-6; 9 nucleotides agree with TRBD1. The length of the CDR3 is 14 residues. J was trimmed by 8 bases and V by 5 bases; bases with no gene match: 4. Germline lookup yields CDR1 MNHEY and CDR2 SMNVEV (reference sequence). The CDR3 DNA reads TGTGCCAGCAGTGTACAGGGGGCTGATTCACCCCTCCACTTT. This codes for CASSVQGADSPLHF.

This chain joins TRBV7-9 and TRBJ2-1; 14 bases map to TRBD2. Germline CDR1 is SEHNR and CDR2 is FQNEAQ (reference sequence). The CDR3 runs 18 residues. V lost 7 bases and J lost 5; bases outside the gene matches: 13. CDR3 loop: CASIPLPGTSGGDNEQFF. The CDR3 DNA reads as TGTGCCAGCATCCCCCTTCCCGGGACTAGCGGGGGAGACAATGAGCAGTTCTTC.

The CDR3 here is CASSSWRGSTPLHF. The CDR3 DNA is TGTGCCAGCAGTTCCTGGCGGGGATCGACACCCCTCCACTTT. This chain connects TRBV27 to TRBJ1-6; D gene uncertain. The V end lost 4 bases, the J end lost 11 bases, and 15 bases lay between the germline ends. Germline CDR1 and CDR2: MNHEY and SMNVEV (reference sequence). This CDR3 has 14 residues.

The V gene is TRBV5-1, the J gene TRBJ2-7, with D possibly being TRBD1 or TRBD2 (5 bases each). The CDR3 is made up of 15 amino acids. Trimming pared 0 bases from V and 3 bases from J, leaving 13 bases between. Germline V CDR1 and CDR2: SGHRS, YFSETQ. For the CDR3, the DNA is TGCGCCAGCAGCTTGGCCGGGGCCGAATACTACGAGCAGTACTTC. Residues: CASSLAGAEYYEQYF.

The chain carries TRBV5-6 and TRBJ2-2; 7 positions match TRBD1. Trimming cost V 4 bases and J 8 bases; bases outside gene matches: 5. Germline CDR1 reads SGHDT; CDR2 reads YYEEEE. This CDR3 is built from 13 residues. The CDR3 bases are TGTGCCAGCAGCACGACAGGGTCGGGGGAGCTGTTTTTT. It translates to CASSTTGSGELFF.

The J gene is TRBJ2-5, the V gene TRBV13; no clear D gene. The CDR3 loop spans 14 amino acids. The germline V gene encodes CDR1 PRHDT and CDR2 FYEKMQ (reference sequence). V was shortened by 2 bases and J by 1 base, with 8 bases between the two germline ends. The CDR3 region is CASSLTQPQETQYF. The DNA for the CDR3 is TGTGCCAGCAGCTTAACACAGCCCCAAGAGACCCAGTACTTC.

A note on this clone: This same CDR3 is encoded by further DNA sequences in the sample. The gene calls are TRBV7-9 and TRBJ2-1; unclear D gene. Trimming shortened V by 1 base and J by 7 bases, and 8 bases separated the two germline ends. Germline values: CDR1 SEHNR, CDR2 FQNEAQ (reference sequence). The CDR3 loop spans 13 amino acids. CDR3 nucleotide sequence: TGTGCCAGCAGCTTAGGGCTACTAAATGAGCAGTTCTTC. It codes for CASSLGLLNEQFF.

CDR3 sequence (DNA): TGTGCCAACTCCCCGAGCTTTGGGACAGATACGCAGTATTTT. This translates into CANSPSFGTDTQYF. The V call is TRBV10-3, the J call TRBJ2-3, with D unresolved. Germline assignment: CDR1 ENHRY and CDR2 SYGVKD. The CDR3 spans 14 residues. V was cut by 10 bases and J by 3 bases, with 17 bases left in between.

The V gene is TRBV5-6, the J gene TRBJ1-1, with no clear D. Trimming removed 4 bases from V and 0 bases from J, with 4 bases in between. The CDR3 runs to 12 residues. Germline-derived CDR1 and CDR2 are SGHDT and YYEEEE. For the CDR3, the DNA is TGTGCCAGCAGCACAATGAACACTGAAGCTTTCTTT. Amino acids: CASSTMNTEAFF.

This clone was counted only a few times. V is TRBV5-1 and J is TRBJ1-6; 8 nucleotides agree with TRBD1. This CDR3 contains 16 residues. The ends lost 0 bases at V and 8 bases at J; junction bases unmatched: 7. Germline values: CDR1 SGHRS, CDR2 YFSETQ. CDR3 residues: CASSLEAGGEYSPLHF. The CDR3 DNA sequence: TGCGCCAGCAGCTTGGAGGCAGGGGGCGAATATTCACCCCTCCACTTT.

This clone has a single count. V gene TRBV10-3 combines with J gene TRBJ1-1, with 8 bases aligning to TRBD1. V lost 0 bases, J lost 1 base, and 7 bases stayed unmatched. The CDR3 contains 17 residues. Germline CDR1 and CDR2: ENHRY and SYGVKD. Written as DNA, the CDR3 is TGTGCCATCAGTGAGTCCGGGACAGGCAACCCGAACACTGAAGCTTTCTTT. This encodes CAISESGTGNPNTEAFF.

CDR3 DNA sequence: TGTGCCAGCAGTTACGGGACGTTAGGCGCAGATACGCAGTATTTT. It specifies CASSYGTLGADTQYF. The rearrangement joins TRBV6-5 to TRBJ2-3, with D possibly called TRBD1 or TRBD2 (5 bases each). V was pared by 2 bases and J by 4 bases, with 13 bases between. Germline-derived CDR1 and CDR2 are MNHEY and SVGAGI. This CDR3 spans 15 amino acids.

This clone was counted once. The chain combines TRBV5-6 with TRBJ2-7; 9 nucleotides align to TRBD1. V shed 5 bases and J 3 bases; nucleotides not matched to a gene: 3. Germline V lookup: CDR1 SGHDT, CDR2 YYEEEE. The CDR3 runs to 13 residues. CDR3 amino acids: CASSRQGDYEQYF. The CDR3 coding sequence is TGTGCCAGCAGTAGACAGGGGGACTACGAGCAGTACTTC.

In nucleotides, the CDR3 is TGTGCCAGCAGCTTGGCCCTTAGGCAGGCGAACACCGGGGAGCTGTTTTTT. It yields the protein CASSLALRQANTGELFF. This chain uses TRBV5-8 with TRBJ2-2, with D uncertain. The CDR3 runs to 17 residues. V lost 0 bases to trimming and J lost 0 bases, with 12 bases between them. CDR1 is SGHTS and CDR2 is YDEGEE in the germline V gene.

The rearrangement links TRBV11-2 to TRBJ2-2; tentative D call: TRBD1 (6 bases). Looked up from germline, CDR1 is SGHAT and CDR2 is FQNNGV. The ends were cut back, 5 bases at V and 0 bases at J, with 16 bases in the middle. The CDR3 loop spans 17 amino acids. CDR3 DNA sequence: TGTGCCAGCAGCACCCCCGCCGGGACACCGAACACCGGGGAGCTGTTTTTT. Protein product: CASSTPAGTPNTGELFF.

The J gene is TRBJ1-4, the V gene TRBV7-9, with D possibly TRBD1 on 5 matching bases. Germline V lookup: CDR1 SEHNR, CDR2 FQNEAQ (reference sequence). The CDR3 has 13 residues. V was clipped by 3 bases and J by 8 bases, with 10 bases between them. The CDR3 region is CASSFQGREKLFF. In DNA, the CDR3 is TGTGCCAGCAGCTTTCAGGGTCGGGAAAAACTGTTTTTT.

In nucleotides, the CDR3 is TGTGCCAGTAGTCCCAACCCAGGGACAGATACGCAGTATTTT. Translating gives CASSPNPGTDTQYF. This sequence joins TRBV19 and TRBJ2-3; possibly TRBD1 for D (5 bases). The V end was cut by 5 bases, the J end by 3 bases, with 12 bases between. The length of the CDR3 is 14 residues. Germline CDR1 reads LNHDA; CDR2 reads SQIVND (reference sequence).

The V and J genes are TRBV7-9 and TRBJ2-2; 8 bases agree with TRBD1. Per the germline V gene, CDR1 is SEHNR and CDR2 is FQNEAQ (reference sequence). The V and J ends lost 5 bases and 4 bases, in that order; junction bases with no gene match: 6. The CDR3 runs 15 residues. As DNA, the CDR3 is TGTGCCAGCAGCGCCACAGGGGGGTCCACCGGGGAGCTGTTTTTT. Encoded protein: CASSATGGSTGELFF.

This chain joins TRBV11-2 and TRBJ2-3; D is undetermined. CDR1 SGHAT and CDR2 FQNNGV come from the germline V gene. This CDR3 comprises 12 residues. With 5 bases removed from V and 6 bases from J, the gap between germline ends came to 9 bases. CDR3 bases: TGTGCCAGCAGCCGGGTGGCGGATACGCAGTATTTT. This gives the protein CASSRVADTQYF.

The V call is TRBV9, the J call TRBJ2-3, with 11 bases matching TRBD2. This CDR3 spans 15 amino acids. The germline CDR1 and CDR2 sequences are SGDLS and YYNGEE. With 4 bases clipped from V and 4 bases from J, the junction kept 5 bases outside the gene matches. Here the CDR3 DNA reads TGTGCCAGCAGCTTTAGCGGGGGGGCGGCAGATACGCAGTATTTT. Translating gives CASSFSGGAADTQYF.

This chain uses TRBV27 with TRBJ2-7; D is perhaps TRBD2 (7 bases). V gave up 2 bases and J gave up 2 bases, with 10 bases separating them. CDR1 is MNHEY and CDR2 is SMNVEV in the germline V gene (reference sequence). This CDR3 is built from 14 residues. The CDR3 sequence is CASSLSGTPYEQYF. CDR3 coding DNA: TGTGCCAGCAGTTTAAGCGGGACACCCTACGAGCAGTACTTC.

The chain uses TRBV6-6 and TRBJ2-2; no reliable D call. Germline-derived CDR1 and CDR2 are MNHNY and SVGAGI (reference sequence). The CDR3 covers 15 residues. Trimming removed 0 bases at V and 6 bases at J, with 11 bases between. Here the CDR3 DNA reads TGTGCCAGCAGTTACTCGATCACCGACGCCGGGGAGCTGTTTTTT. It codes for CASSYSITDAGELFF.

This clone was seen a single time. An end of the junction differs from the germline gene, which may be a read error. V gene TRBV28 combines with J gene TRBJ1-2; D gene uncertain. The CDR3 totals 13 residues. The germline V gene has CDR1 MDHEN and CDR2 SYDVKM. CDR3 DNA: TGTGCCACCAGTCCTAGTTCTAACTATGGCTACACCTTC. Translating gives CATSPSSNYGYTF.

A word on this clone: At the DNA level, this CDR3 is encoded by other sequences in the same sample as well. The chain joins TRBV9 to TRBJ2-5; TRBD2 matches at 7 bases. The length of the CDR3 is 14 residues. Germline assignment: CDR1 SGDLS and CDR2 YYNGEE. V dropped 0 bases and J dropped 5; count of bases not matched to a gene: 4. This chain's CDR3 is CASSVAGGGETQYF. The CDR3 coding sequence is TGTGCCAGCAGCGTAGCGGGAGGAGGTGAGACCCAGTACTTC.

As to this clone: Other nucleotide sequences in the sample specify the same CDR3. The CDR3 region is CASSLTSSYEQYF. The DNA of the CDR3 is TGTGCCAGCAGTTTAACATCCTCCTACGAGCAGTACTTC. The V and J genes are TRBV27 and TRBJ2-7; D is ambiguous. This CDR3 spans 13 amino acids. The germline V gene has CDR1 MNHEY and CDR2 SMNVEV (reference sequence). The V end lost 2 bases, the J end lost 0 bases, and 5 bases lay between the germline ends.

The chain recombines TRBV9 with TRBJ1-1; TRBD1 matches at 10 bases. V shed 4 bases, J shed 5 bases, and the junction held 8 bases outside the gene matches. CDR1 is SGDLS and CDR2 is YYNGEE in the germline V gene. This CDR3 has 15 residues. Here the CDR3 reads CASSQTGTGATEAFF. The CDR3 region has the DNA TGTGCCAGCAGCCAAACCGGGACAGGGGCGACTGAAGCTTTCTTT. The entire variable domain, with the rest obtained from reference TRBV9 and TRBJ1-1, is as follows: DSGVTQTPKHLITATGQRVTLRCSPRSGDLSVYWYQQSLDQGLQFLIQYYNGEERAKGNILERFSAQQFPDLHSELNLSSLELGDSALYFCASSQTGTGATEAFFGQGTRLTVV.

CDR3 sequence (DNA): TGTGCCAGCAGCTCACCCTCGACGGGAGAGAGGGTCGAGCAGTACTTC. It specifies CASSSPSTGERVEQYF. The rearrangement uses TRBV5-6 and TRBJ2-7; TRBD2 is a possible D gene (6 bases). The CDR3 is 16 residues long. Per germline, CDR1 SGHDT and CDR2 YYEEEE. The ends were cut back, 3 bases at V and 6 bases at J, with 22 bases in the middle.

This chain uses TRBV29-1 with TRBJ2-7, with TRBD1 matching over 7 bases. CDR1 and CDR2 (germline): SQVTM, ANQGSEA. The CDR3 has 13 amino acids. V was pared by 5 bases and J by 6 bases, with 10 bases of the junction left unmatched. The CDR3 region has the DNA TGCAGCGTTTGGGACAGCCACCGGGGCGAGCAGTACTTC. Protein sequence: CSVWDSHRGEQYF.

As for this clone: The sample contains more than one DNA sequence encoding this CDR3. The rearrangement links TRBV11-2 to TRBJ2-1; D assignment may be TRBD1 or TRBD2 (7 bases each). The germline V gene has CDR1 SGHAT and CDR2 FQNNGV. V was cut by 1 base and J by 4 bases, with 11 bases left in between. This CDR3 has 15 residues. The CDR3 protein is CASSLAGGLYNEQFF. The CDR3 DNA is TGTGCCAGCAGCTTAGCAGGGGGACTATACAATGAGCAGTTCTTC.